A selection of T cell receptor beta chains follows, all from one sample in a study of blood T cell repertoires in COVID-19. The data were produced by immunoSEQ multiplex PCR, yet TCRdb's version contains in-frame clones alone and is incomplete. In the table there are approximately 90,000 clones, more than 70% of which are singletons. Material: peripheral blood. The receptors shown here come from a human donor in a cohort sampled during active COVID-19. CDR3s include the opening cysteine and the closing phenylalanine or tryptophan. Fields, in order: clone size, J gene, V gene, D gene, CDR3 protein, CDR3 DNA. D genes are given only for firm matches. The size field is filled for only some rows; it gives once, few, many or a size class.

>-|TRBJ1-2|TRBV5-4|TRBD1
CASSSRDRTYYGYTF
TGTGCCAGCAGCTCTCGGGACAGAACTTACTATGGCTACACCTTC
>-|TRBJ2-1|TRBV4-1|TRBD2
CASSQPRTSGVPEQFF
TGCGCCAGCAGCCAACCTCGGACTAGCGGGGTACCTGAGCAGTTCTTC
>-|TRBJ1-2|TRBV14|TRBD1
CASSRSSPGQGNGYTF
TGTGCCAGCAGTCGTTCATCACCGGGACAGGGAAATGGCTACACCTTC
>-|TRBJ1-2|TRBV6-5|TRBD1
CASRGQGLNYGYTF
TGTGCCAGCAGGGGACAGGGGTTAAACTATGGCTACACCTTC
>-|TRBJ2-7|TRBV29-1|-
CSVVGQSGRAYEQYF
TGCAGCGTTGTCGGCCAGTCGGGTCGGGCCTACGAGCAGTACTTC
>-|TRBJ1-6|TRBV7-2|TRBD1
CASSLVQGANSPLHF
TGTGCCAGCAGCTTAGTTCAGGGGGCCAATTCACCCCTCCACTTT
>once|TRBJ1-5|TRBV28|-
CASSSVPGRNQPQHF
TGTGCCAGCAGTTCAGTGCCAGGGCGCAATCAGCCCCAGCATTTT
>few|TRBJ2-1|TRBV6-4|TRBD2
CASSDSASGGDEQFF
TGTGCCAGCAGTGACTCGGCTAGCGGGGGGGATGAGCAGTTCTTC
>-|TRBJ2-7|TRBV7-9|-
CASSLVTPHEQYF
TGTGCCAGCAGCTTAGTCACACCTCACGAGCAGTACTTC
>-|TRBJ2-1|TRBV7-9|-
CASSLDGSSYNEQFF
TGTGCCAGCAGCTTAGACGGGAGCTCCTACAATGAGCAGTTCTTC
>-|TRBJ1-1|TRBV27|-
CASSLRGQPEAFF
TGTGCCAGCAGTTTAAGAGGACAGCCTGAAGCTTTCTTT
>-|TRBJ1-5|TRBV6-1|-
CASSGGQINSNQPQHF
TGTGCCAGCAGTGGCGGACAGATAAATAGCAATCAGCCCCAGCATTTT
>-|TRBJ2-7|TRBV18|-
CASSPILGPAGGTYEQYF
TGTGCCAGCTCACCGATTCTAGGTCCCGCCGGGGGTACTTACGAGCAGTACTTC
>once|TRBJ1-6|TRBV10-3|-
CAIRRDLGNSPLHF
TGTGCCATCCGGAGGGATCTAGGTAATTCACCCCTCCACTTT
>-|TRBJ1-1|TRBV18|-
CASSPPSGDTEAFF
TGTGCCAGCTCACCACCGAGCGGGGACACTGAAGCTTTCTTT
>-|TRBJ1-1|TRBV7-9|-
CASSSEAVNTEAFF
TGTGCCAGCAGCTCGGAGGCAGTGAACACTGAAGCTTTCTTT
>-|TRBJ1-1|TRBV27|-
CASSSPDRFEAFF
TGTGCCAGCAGTTCTCCAGACAGATTTGAAGCTTTCTTT
>-|TRBJ1-5|TRBV6-1|TRBD1
CASSEGTGESNQPQHF
TGTGCCAGCAGTGAGGGGACAGGGGAAAGCAATCAGCCCCAGCATTTT
>-|TRBJ2-7|TRBV15|TRBD2
CATSRVAGTSSHEQYF
TGTGCCACCAGCAGAGTAGCCGGGACTAGCAGTCACGAGCAGTACTTC
>-|TRBJ1-2|TRBV5-6|TRBD1
CASSLVGQGVYGYTF
TGTGCCAGCAGCTTGGTAGGTCAGGGGGTCTATGGCTACACCTTC
>-|TRBJ2-7|TRBV28|-
CASSLSGGHPSMWAYEQYF
TGTGCCAGCAGTTTATCGGGTGGACATCCCTCAATGTGGGCTTACGAGCAGTACTTC
>-|TRBJ2-2|TRBV7-3|-
CASSLKVQGTGELFF
TGTGCCAGCAGCTTAAAAGTCCAGGGAACCGGGGAGCTGTTTTTT
>-|TRBJ1-2|TRBV9|-
CASSVAPLANYGYTF
TGTGCCAGCAGCGTAGCCCCACTTGCGAACTATGGCTACACCTTC
>-|TRBJ1-2|TRBV28|-
CASSLGLRKGYTF
TGTGCCAGCAGTCTAGGACTCAGAAAGGGCTACACCTTC
>-|TRBJ2-7|TRBV4-1|-
CASSQVTGIAQYF
TGCGCCAGCAGCCAAGTTACGGGGATAGCGCAGTACTTC
>-|TRBJ2-1|TRBV28|-
CASSSPQRTSYNEQFF
TGTGCCAGCAGCTCCCCTCAGCGGACCTCCTACAATGAGCAGTTCTTC
>-|TRBJ1-2|TRBV5-4|TRBD1
CASSSGQSYGYTF
TGTGCCAGCAGCTCGGGACAGTCCTATGGCTACACCTTC
>-|TRBJ2-1|TRBV19|TRBD2
CASSSLTSGDYNEQFF
TGTGCCAGTAGTTCGCTAACTAGCGGGGACTACAATGAGCAGTTCTTC
>-|TRBJ1-2|TRBV7-2|-
CASSSNPQGLHGYTF
TGTGCCAGCAGCTCCAACCCACAGGGACTACATGGCTACACCTTC
>-|TRBJ1-2|TRBV5-8|-
CASSLGTGGYTF
TGTGCCAGCAGCTTGGGAACGGGTGGCTACACCTTC
>-|TRBJ1-5|TRBV6-1|TRBD1
CASSVEGQGPNQPQHF
TGTGCCAGCAGTGTTGAGGGACAGGGACCAAATCAGCCCCAGCATTTT
>-|TRBJ2-7|TRBV2|TRBD1
CASSGTGGASYEQYF
TGTGCCAGCAGTGGAACAGGGGGCGCCTCCTACGAGCAGTACTTC
>-|TRBJ2-1|TRBV18|TRBD2
CASSPLYTLAGAYNEQFF
TGTGCCAGCTCACCACTGTATACCCTAGCGGGGGCCTACAATGAGCAGTTCTTC
>-|TRBJ1-6|TRBV15|-
CATSRQRETGSLHF
TGTGCCACCAGCCGCCAGCGCGAGACAGGTTCCCTCCACTTT
>-|TRBJ2-2|TRBV6-5|-
CASTGATGFGELFF
TGTGCCAGCACAGGGGCGACAGGTTTTGGGGAGCTGTTTTTT
>-|TRBJ1-1|TRBV6-5|TRBD1
CASRHRGLTEAFF
TGTGCCAGCAGACACAGGGGGCTCACTGAAGCTTTCTTT
>-|TRBJ2-1|TRBV2|-
CASSEPLKLRFF
TGTGCCAGCAGTGAGCCTCTTAAGTTGCGGTTCTTC
>-|TRBJ2-5|TRBV10-1|-
CASSESTLGPGETQYF
TGCGCCAGCAGTGAGTCGACTCTGGGCCCGGGGGAGACCCAGTACTTC
>-|TRBJ1-4|TRBV11-2|TRBD1
CASSSTGGSTNEKLFF
TGTGCCAGCAGCTCAACAGGGGGATCAACTAATGAAAAACTGTTTTTT
>-|TRBJ1-2|TRBV29-1|TRBD1
CSAGQDNGYTF
TGCAGCGCTGGACAGGACAATGGCTACACCTTC